A single sample gave rise to the 30 T cell receptor beta chains below, sequenced in a study of T cell responses to AZD1222 COVID-19 vaccine. The assay was immunoSEQ multiplex PCR, and TCRdb's table has in-frame clones only and misses some. The sample has roughly 150,000 clones, 92% seen once. Material: peripheral blood, obtained 28 days after the second AZD1222 dose. The receptor source for this set is an adult who received the AZD1222 COVID-19 vaccine.

The chain employs TRBV6-5 and TRBJ1-1, with 7 bases matching TRBD1. The V gene's germline CDR1 is MNHEY and CDR2 SVGAGI. CDR3 length: 13 residues. The junction had 6 bases not matched to a gene; V was cut back by 7 bases and J by 4 bases. The DNA of the CDR3 is TGTGCCAGCACCCCAGGGGGGAGCACTGAAGCTTTCTTT. Translated: CASTPGGSTEAFF.

The chain uses TRBV27 and TRBJ2-7, with 8 nucleotides matching TRBD2. CDR3 length: 15 amino acids. Germline V gives CDR1 MNHEY, CDR2 SMNVEV (reference sequence). J lost 2 bases, V lost 2 bases, and 5 bases had no gene match. The CDR3 coding sequence is TGTGCCAGCAGTTTACGGTTAGCGGGAACCTACGAGCAGTACTTC. It encodes CASSLRLAGTYEQYF.

V gene TRBV6-5 combines with J gene TRBJ2-1; 9 bases match TRBD2. The CDR3 runs 15 residues. V gave up 2 bases and J gave up 4 bases; unmatched junction bases: 3. CDR1 MNHEY and CDR2 SVGAGI come from the germline V gene. CDR3 sequence reads: CASSYASGTYNEQFF. The CDR3 DNA reads TGTGCCAGCAGTTACGCTAGCGGGACGTACAATGAGCAGTTCTTC.

This chain joins TRBV27 and TRBJ2-7, with D tentatively TRBD2 (5 bases). The V end lost 6 bases, the J end lost 5 bases, and 14 bases lay between the germline ends. This CDR3 has 13 amino acids. Germline loops: CDR1 MNHEY, CDR2 SMNVEV (reference sequence). The CDR3 region is CASSSSGGDEQYF. The DNA for the CDR3 is TGTGCCAGCAGCTCCTCCGGAGGCGACGAGCAGTACTTC.

The rearrangement uses TRBV7-2 and TRBJ2-2; D is unresolved. V was cut by 4 bases and J by 4 bases, with 7 bases left in between. The germline gives CDR1 SGHTA, CDR2 FQGNSA. The CDR3 is 13 residues long. This CDR3 is CASSSRFTGELFF. DNA for the CDR3: TGTGCCAGCAGCTCCCGATTCACCGGGGAGCTGTTTTTT.

This chain joins TRBV24-1 and TRBJ1-1, with TRBD1 identical over 7 bases. The germline V gene has CDR1 KGHDR and CDR2 SFDVKD. The CDR3 length is 14 residues. The J segment lost 8 bases and the V segment lost 5 bases, leaving 10 bases of the junction unmatched. CDR3: CATSGETGAGEAFF. In DNA, the CDR3 is TGTGCCACCAGTGGGGAAACAGGGGCAGGAGAAGCTTTCTTT.

This clone appeared a single time. The V call is TRBV24-1, the J call TRBJ1-2; perhaps TRBD1 as D (5 bases). The V end was cut by 5 bases, the J end by 4 bases, with 10 bases between. The germline CDR1 and CDR2 sequences are KGHDR and SFDVKD. The CDR3 sequence is 13 residues long. The CDR3 nucleotides read TGTGCCACCAGTGCGGGGGGGATCTATGGCTACACCTTC. Translation: CATSAGGIYGYTF.

The chain recombines TRBV4-2 with TRBJ2-1; D uncertain. CDR3 length: 13 amino acids. V shed 1 base and J shed 7 bases, with 8 bases lying between them. Germline CDR1 and CDR2: LGHNA and YNFKEQ. This CDR3 reads CASSQVPRNEQFF. Written as DNA, the CDR3 is TGTGCCAGCAGCCAAGTACCGAGGAATGAGCAGTTCTTC.

J is TRBJ2-1 and V is TRBV15, with 9 bases identical to TRBD2. Germline V lookup: CDR1 LNHNV, CDR2 YYDKDF (reference sequence). The V segment lost 1 base and the J segment 8 bases; nucleotides outside the gene matches: 9. The CDR3 covers 16 residues. DNA of the CDR3: TGTGCCACCAGCAGAGGGGGTAGCGGGAGCTGGGATGAGCAGTTCTTC. It translates to CATSRGGSGSWDEQFF.

The V call is TRBV24-1, the J call TRBJ2-3; maybe TRBD2 (6 bases). V was trimmed by 2 bases and J by 2 bases, leaving 13 bases between them. The CDR3 has 16 amino acids. Germline V CDR1 and CDR2: KGHDR, SFDVKD. The CDR3: CATSDWWAGTTDTQYF. The CDR3 DNA is TGTGCCACCAGTGATTGGTGGGCGGGGACCACAGATACGCAGTATTTT.

The rearrangement uses TRBV11-2 and TRBJ1-5; D uncertain. Trimming stripped 0 bases from V and 7 bases from J, with 13 bases between. Germline CDR1 SGHAT, CDR2 FQNNGV. This CDR3 has 15 amino acids. CDR3 sequence reads: CASSLEAGPEQPQHF. CDR3 DNA sequence: TGTGCCAGCAGCTTAGAGGCGGGCCCGGAACAGCCCCAGCATTTT.

The genes are TRBV12-3 or TRBV12-4 and TRBJ1-1; D may be TRBD1 (5 bases). Trimming cost V 6 bases and J 3 bases, with 8 bases left between them. This CDR3 is built from 12 residues. CDR3: CASRTVYTEAFF. CDR3 nucleotide sequence: TGTGCCAGCAGGACAGTTTACACTGAAGCTTTCTTT.

The chain carries TRBV6-5 and TRBJ1-5; D is uncertain. The CDR3 runs to 12 residues. Germline V gene data show CDR1 as MNHEY and CDR2 as SVGAGI. V lost 1 base to trimming and J lost 14 bases, with 12 bases between them. CDR3 region: CASSYLDGIKHF. The CDR3 DNA is TGTGCCAGCAGTTACTTAGACGGCATTAAGCATTTT.

The sample holds one count of this clone. This chain connects TRBV7-9 to TRBJ2-7, with unresolved D. The germline V gene has CDR1 SEHNR and CDR2 FQNEAQ (reference sequence). V was shortened by 4 bases and J by 2 bases, with 6 bases between the two germline ends. This CDR3 region has 12 residues. The CDR3 DNA reads TGTGCCAGCAGCTCACAGCCCTACGAGCAGTACTTC. Its translation is CASSSQPYEQYF.

This clone was counted a few times. The genes are TRBV6-5 and TRBJ1-1, with D possibly TRBD1 on 6 matching bases. This CDR3 is 13 amino acids long. Trimming stripped 6 bases from V and 3 bases from J, with 11 bases between. The germline gives CDR1 MNHEY, CDR2 SVGAGI. The DNA of the CDR3 is TGTGCCAGCAGACAGGGTCGGGACACTGAAGCTTTCTTT. This gives the protein CASRQGRDTEAFF.

This rearrangement joins TRBV11-3 to TRBJ2-1; D remains ambiguous. CDR3 length: 15 amino acids. Germline V lookup: CDR1 SGHNT, CDR2 YENEEA. The V end was cut by 5 bases, the J end by 0 bases, with 11 bases between. The CDR3 loop is CASSPQAVSYNEQFF. The CDR3, as DNA: TGTGCCAGCAGCCCCCAGGCGGTCTCCTACAATGAGCAGTTCTTC. The full variable domain, its missing parts supplied by reference TRBV11-3 and TRBJ2-1, is EAGVVQSPRYKIIEKKQPVAFWCNPISGHNTLYWYLQNLGQGPELLIRYENEEAVDDSQLPKDRFSAERLKGVDSTLKIQPAELGDSAVYLCASSPQAVSYNEQFFGPGTRLTVL.

The chain employs TRBV5-1 and TRBJ1-6; 7 nucleotides match TRBD1. The length of the CDR3 is 14 residues. Germline CDR1 is SGHRS and CDR2 is YFSETQ. Trimming cost V 4 bases and J 7 bases; bases outside gene matches: 5. The CDR3 sequence: CASSPGQENSPLHF. The CDR3 nucleotides read TGCGCCAGCAGCCCCGGACAGGAGAATTCACCCCTCCACTTT. The variable domain in full, with the rest retrieved from reference TRBV5-1 and TRBJ1-6, is KAGVTQTPRYLIKTRGQQVTLSCSPISGHRSVSWYQQTPGQGLQFLFEYFSETQRNKGNFPGRFSGRQFSNSRSEMNVSTLELGDSALYLCASSPGQENSPLHFGNGTRLTVT.

The chain links TRBV5-6 to TRBJ2-6, with D maybe TRBD2 (5 bases). The V gene's germline CDR1 is SGHDT and CDR2 YYEEEE. V dropped 4 bases and J dropped 2 bases, with 16 bases sitting between them. CDR3 size: 17 residues. This chain's CDR3 is CASSPPGWRPGANVLTF. The CDR3 nucleotides read TGTGCCAGCAGCCCGCCGGGATGGAGGCCTGGGGCCAACGTCCTGACTTTC. The full variable domain, its missing parts supplied by reference TRBV5-6 and TRBJ2-6, is DAGVTQSPTHLIKTRGQQVTLRCSPKSGHDTVSWYQQALGQGPQFIFQYYEEEERQRGNFPDRFSGHQFPNYSSELNVNALLLGDSALYLCASSPPGWRPGANVLTFGAGSRLTVL.

The chain carries TRBV6-5 and TRBJ1-4; D is uncertain. The CDR3 loop spans 16 amino acids. Germline loops: CDR1 MNHEY, CDR2 SVGAGI. The V and J ends lost 0 bases and 7 bases respectively, with 15 bases between them. The CDR3 DNA is TGTGCCAGCAGTTACTCATTCGGCGATTTTGGTGAAAAACTGTTTTTT. Residues: CASSYSFGDFGEKLFF.

The chain employs TRBV24-1 and TRBJ2-3, with 16 bases that match TRBD2. CDR1 is KGHDR, CDR2 SFDVKD, per germline. With V trimmed by 2 bases and J by 7 bases, 2 bases remained unmatched. The CDR3 has 16 residues. This CDR3 is CATSDSGLAGGNTQYF. The CDR3 coding sequence is TGTGCCACCAGTGATTCGGGACTAGCGGGGGGGAATACGCAGTATTTT.

The chain couples TRBV5-1 to TRBJ2-2; 11 bases are shared with TRBD1. The J segment lost 6 bases and the V segment lost 0 bases, leaving 1 base of the junction unmatched. From germline, CDR1 is SGHRS and CDR2 YFSETQ. The CDR3 is 15 residues long. The CDR3 DNA follows: TGCGCCAGCAGCTTGGCGGGACAGGGGGCCGGGGAGCTGTTTTTT. The encoded protein is CASSLAGQGAGELFF.

The V call is TRBV11-3, the J call TRBJ1-1, with TRBD1 matching over 8 bases. CDR3 size: 14 residues. V shed 5 bases, J shed 5 bases, and the junction held 7 bases outside the gene matches. CDR1 is SGHNT and CDR2 is YENEEA in the germline V gene. DNA of the CDR3: TGTGCCAGCAGCAAGAACCAGGGGGCAACTGAAGCTTTCTTT. This codes for CASSKNQGATEAFF.

This clone showed up just once. The V gene is TRBV19, the J gene TRBJ2-6; D not resolved. With 4 bases removed from V and 2 bases from J, the gap between germline ends came to 6 bases. Germline CDR1 and CDR2: LNHDA and SQIVND (reference sequence). The CDR3 is 14 residues long. CDR3 residues: CASSRAAGANVLTF. The CDR3 nucleotides read TGTGCCAGTAGTAGAGCAGCTGGGGCCAACGTCCTGACTTTC.

The genes are TRBV6-2 or TRBV6-3 and TRBJ2-3, with TRBD2 identical over 7 bases. The ends lost 6 bases at V and 4 bases at J; junction bases unmatched: 10. Germline V lookup: CDR1 MNHEY, CDR2 SVGEGT. The CDR3 runs 15 residues. CDR3 loop: CASSRPAGDADTQYF. In DNA, the CDR3 is TGTGCCAGCAGCCGCCCGGCGGGAGATGCAGATACGCAGTATTTT.

V gene TRBV19 combines with J gene TRBJ2-6, with 10 bases fitting TRBD1. Germline V CDR1 and CDR2: LNHDA, SQIVND (reference sequence). CDR3 size: 15 residues. V dropped 5 bases and J dropped 11; count of bases not matched to a gene: 9. In DNA form, the CDR3 reads TGTGCCAGTAGTCTCGGGACAGGGGCCAGATACGTCCTGACTTTC. It yields the protein CASSLGTGARYVLTF.

J is TRBJ1-1 and V is TRBV28; D ambiguous. This CDR3 is built from 12 residues. The ends were cut back, 6 bases at V and 4 bases at J, with 9 bases in the middle. The V gene's germline CDR1 is MDHEN and CDR2 SYDVKM. CDR3 nucleotide sequence: TGTGCCAGCAGCCTGACCCTCACTGAAGCTTTCTTT. Translating it yields CASSLTLTEAFF. Supplemented by reference TRBV28 and TRBJ1-1, the full variable domain reads DVKVTQSSRYLVKRTGEKVFLECVQDMDHENMFWYRQDPGLGLRLIYFSYDVKMKEKGDIPEGYSVSREKKERFSLILESASTNQTSMYLCASSLTLTEAFFGQGTRLTVV.

This chain uses TRBV30 with TRBJ1-1, with a tentative D call TRBD1 (5 bases). Trimming shortened V by 4 bases and J by 1 base, and 13 bases separated the two germline ends. CDR3 length equals 14 residues. Germline CDR1 reads GTSNPN; CDR2 reads SVGIG (reference sequence). CDR3 DNA: TGTGCCTGGAAGAGAAGGCAGGGGAACACTGAAGCTTTCTTT. Translation: CAWKRRQGNTEAFF. The full variable domain, rest sourced from reference TRBV30 and TRBJ1-1, is SQTIHQWPATLVQPVGSPLSLECTVEGTSNPNLYWYRQAAGRGLQLLFYSVGIGQISSEVPQNLSASRPQDRQFILSSKKLLLSDSGFYLCAWKRRQGNTEAFFGQGTRLTVV.

This chain connects TRBV10-2 to TRBJ2-1; TRBD2 agrees at 13 bases. This CDR3 contains 20 residues. The germline V gene encodes CDR1 WSHSY and CDR2 SAAADI. The junction had 8 bases not matched to a gene; V was cut back by 0 bases and J by 0 bases. CDR3 coding DNA: TGCGCCAGCAGTGAGTCGCGACTAGCGGGAGGTCCAAGCTCCTACAATGAGCAGTTCTTC. This encodes CASSESRLAGGPSSYNEQFF.

This chain uses TRBV7-9 with TRBJ1-5, with D unclear. The ends were cut back, 5 bases at V and 6 bases at J, with 14 bases in the middle. This CDR3 is built from 14 residues. Germline CDR1 and CDR2: SEHNR and FQNEAQ (reference sequence). DNA of the CDR3: TGTGCCAGCAGCCTAGGTAGGGATTTTCAGCCCCAGCATTTT. Its protein product is CASSLGRDFQPQHF. Full variable domain (rest looked up from reference TRBV7-9 and TRBJ1-5): DTGVSQNPRHKITKRGQNVTFRCDPISEHNRLYWYRQTLGQGPEFLTYFQNEAQLEKSRLLSDRFSAERPKGSFSTLEIQRTEQGDSAMYLCASSLGRDFQPQHFGDGTRLSIL.

This chain joins TRBV29-1 and TRBJ2-3; TRBD2 matches 8 bases. CDR1 and CDR2 from the germline V gene are SQVTM and ANQGSEA. The CDR3 totals 14 residues. The junction had 7 bases not matched to a gene; V was cut back by 4 bases and J by 4 bases. For the CDR3, the DNA is TGCAGCGTTGCTACTAGCGGTCCCTCAGATACGCAGTATTTT. Translating gives CSVATSGPSDTQYF.